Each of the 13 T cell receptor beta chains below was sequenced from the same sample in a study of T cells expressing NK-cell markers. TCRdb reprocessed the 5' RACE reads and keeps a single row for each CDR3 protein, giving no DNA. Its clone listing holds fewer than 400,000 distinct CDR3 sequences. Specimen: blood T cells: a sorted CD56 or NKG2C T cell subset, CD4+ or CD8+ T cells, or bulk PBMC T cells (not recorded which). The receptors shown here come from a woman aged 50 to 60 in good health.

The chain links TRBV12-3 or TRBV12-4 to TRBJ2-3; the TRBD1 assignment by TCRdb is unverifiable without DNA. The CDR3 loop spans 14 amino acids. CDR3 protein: CASSLPRGTDTQYF.

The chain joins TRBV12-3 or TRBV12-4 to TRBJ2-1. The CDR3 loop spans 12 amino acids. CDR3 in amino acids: CASTVKVGEQFF.

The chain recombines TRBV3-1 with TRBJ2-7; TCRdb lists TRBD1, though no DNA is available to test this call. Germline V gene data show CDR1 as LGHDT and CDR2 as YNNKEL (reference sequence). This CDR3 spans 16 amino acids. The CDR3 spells CASSRFFGGFSYEQYF.

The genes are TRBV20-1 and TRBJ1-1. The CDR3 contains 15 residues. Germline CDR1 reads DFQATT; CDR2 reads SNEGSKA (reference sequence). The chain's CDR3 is CSASRGGGAGTEAFF.

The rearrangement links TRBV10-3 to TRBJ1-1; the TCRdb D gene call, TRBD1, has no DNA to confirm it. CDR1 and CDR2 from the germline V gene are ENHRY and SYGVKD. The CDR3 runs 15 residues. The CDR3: CAISDRDRVDTEAFF.

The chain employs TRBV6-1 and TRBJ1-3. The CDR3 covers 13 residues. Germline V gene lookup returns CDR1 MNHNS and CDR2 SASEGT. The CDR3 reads CASKGRAGNTIYF.

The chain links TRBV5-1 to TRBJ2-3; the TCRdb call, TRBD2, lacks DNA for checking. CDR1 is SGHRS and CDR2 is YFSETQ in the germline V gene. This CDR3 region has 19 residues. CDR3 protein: CASSLVLSISGEGSGTQYF.

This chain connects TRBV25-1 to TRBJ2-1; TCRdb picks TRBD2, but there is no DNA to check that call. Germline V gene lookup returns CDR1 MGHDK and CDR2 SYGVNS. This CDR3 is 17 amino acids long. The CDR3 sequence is CASSDPTRLAVYNEQFF.

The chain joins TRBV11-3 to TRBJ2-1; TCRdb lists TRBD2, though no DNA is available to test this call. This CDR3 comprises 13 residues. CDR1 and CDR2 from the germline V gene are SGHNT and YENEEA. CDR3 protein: CASNELAATEQFF.

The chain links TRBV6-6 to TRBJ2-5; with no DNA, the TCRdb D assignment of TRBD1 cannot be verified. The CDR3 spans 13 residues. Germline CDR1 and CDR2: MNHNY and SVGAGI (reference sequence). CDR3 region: CASGIGGLETQYF.

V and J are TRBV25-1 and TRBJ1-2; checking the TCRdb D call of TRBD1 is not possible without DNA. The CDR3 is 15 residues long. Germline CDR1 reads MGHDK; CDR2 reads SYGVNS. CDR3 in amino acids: CASSHVQGANYGYTF.

CDR3 loop: CASSQTRQGRSMNTEAFF. The chain couples TRBV4-1 to TRBJ1-1; there is no DNA to check the TCRdb D call of TRBD1. The length of the CDR3 is 18 residues. From germline, CDR1 is MGHRA and CDR2 YSYEKL.

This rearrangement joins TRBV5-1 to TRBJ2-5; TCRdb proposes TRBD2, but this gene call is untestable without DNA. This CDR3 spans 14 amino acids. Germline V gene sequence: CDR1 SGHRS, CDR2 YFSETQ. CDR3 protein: CASSFGSPAETQYF. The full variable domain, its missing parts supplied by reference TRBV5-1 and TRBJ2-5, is KAGVTQTPRYLIKTRGQQVTLSCSPISGHRSVSWYQQTPGQGLQFLFEYFSETQRNKGNFPGRFSGRQFSNSRSEMNVSTLELGDSALYLCASSFGSPAETQYFGPGTRLLVL.